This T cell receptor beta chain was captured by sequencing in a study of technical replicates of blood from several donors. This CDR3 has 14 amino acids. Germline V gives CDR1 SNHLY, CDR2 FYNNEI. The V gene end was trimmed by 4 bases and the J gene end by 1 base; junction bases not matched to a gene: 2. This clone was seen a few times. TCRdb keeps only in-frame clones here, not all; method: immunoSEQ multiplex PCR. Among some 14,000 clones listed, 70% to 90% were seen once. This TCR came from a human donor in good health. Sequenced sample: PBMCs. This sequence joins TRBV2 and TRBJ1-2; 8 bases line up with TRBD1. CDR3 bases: TGTGCCAGCAGTGTGGACAGGGTTAACTATGGCTACACCTTC. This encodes CASSVDRVNYGYTF. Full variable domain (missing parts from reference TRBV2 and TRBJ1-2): EPEVTQTPSHQVTQMGQEVILRCVPISNHLYFYWYRQILGQKVEFLVSFYNNEISEKSEIFDDQFSVERPDGSNFTLKIRSTKLEDSAMYFCASSVDRVNYGYTFGSGTRLTVV.